The present entry profiles one T cell receptor beta chain with its context. Its antigen is undetermined. Researchers built TCR beta libraries using quantitative 5'-RACE with molecular barcodes. TCRdb reprocessed the 5' RACE reads with MiXCR, giving one entry per CDR3 protein. The sample lists roughly 440,000 distinct CDR3 sequences, approximately 17% occurring once. This entry belongs to a study of CD8 T cells in ankylosing spondylitis. Trimming removed 6 bases at V and 6 bases at J, with 22 bases between. The CDR3 length is 16 residues. Germline V gene lookup returns CDR1 SGHVS and CDR2 FNYEAQ. Overall study findings and caveats: A TCR beta motif of several highly homologous variants seemed to mark ankylosing spondylitis blood. Enrichment of disease-linked clones was reportedly significant in matched ankylosing spondylitis synovial fluid.

The TCR comes from a male donor with ankylosing spondylitis. J is TRBJ2-3 and V is TRBV7-6, with a possible D match to TRBD2 (5 bases). Sequenced sample: blood, either unsorted or a sorted T cell fraction (not recorded which). Here the CDR3 DNA reads TGTGCCAGCAGTCGTCGGGGTATCACGTCTCCGGATACGCAGTATTTT. This encodes CASSRRGITSPDTQYF.